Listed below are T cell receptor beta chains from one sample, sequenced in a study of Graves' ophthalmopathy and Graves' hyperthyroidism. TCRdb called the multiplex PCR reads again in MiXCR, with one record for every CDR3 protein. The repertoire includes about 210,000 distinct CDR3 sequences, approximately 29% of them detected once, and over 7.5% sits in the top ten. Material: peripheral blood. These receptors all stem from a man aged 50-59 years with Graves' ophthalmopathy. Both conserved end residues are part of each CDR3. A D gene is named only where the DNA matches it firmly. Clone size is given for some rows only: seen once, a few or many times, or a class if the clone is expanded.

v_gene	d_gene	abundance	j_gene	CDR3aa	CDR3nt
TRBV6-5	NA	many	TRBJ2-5	CASSFGERAKETQYF	TGTGCCAGCAGTTTTGGAGAGCGGGCAAAAGAGACCCAGTACTTC
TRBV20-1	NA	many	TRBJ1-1	CSASPLTDTEAFF	TGCAGTGCTTCCCCTTTGACAGATACGGAAGCTTTCTTT
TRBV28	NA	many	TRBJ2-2	CASSFEGGTGELFF	TGTGCCAGCAGTTTCGAGGGCGGCACCGGGGAGCTGTTTTTT
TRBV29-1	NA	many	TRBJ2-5	CSLRGGAGQETQYF	TGCAGCCTCAGGGGAGGGGCAGGTCAAGAGACCCAGTACTTC
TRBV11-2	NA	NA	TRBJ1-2	CASSPGRQPIGYTF	TGTGCCAGCAGCCCTGGGCGGCAGCCTATCGGCTACACCTTC
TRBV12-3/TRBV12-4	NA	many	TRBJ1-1	CASRSGDMNTEAFF	TGTGCCAGCAGGTCAGGGGATATGAACACTGAAGCTTTCTTT
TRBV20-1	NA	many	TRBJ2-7	CSAEGAEQRPGGEQYF	TGCAGTGCCGAAGGGGCAGAACAGCGTCCGGGCGGCGAGCAGTACTTC
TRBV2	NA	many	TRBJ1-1	CASSEAVSYGTEAFF	TGTGCCAGCAGTGAAGCGGTATCTTACGGAACTGAAGCTTTCTTT
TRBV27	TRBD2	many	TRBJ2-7	CASSSTLAGDFYEQYF	TGTGCCAGCAGTTCCACTCTAGCGGGAGATTTCTACGAGCAGTACTTC
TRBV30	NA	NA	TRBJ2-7	CAWSGLTVPYEQYF	TGTGCCTGGTCGGGGCTCACGGTGCCCTACGAGCAGTACTTC
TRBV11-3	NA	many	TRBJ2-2	CASSLGQAPRDTGELFF	TGTGCCAGCAGCTTAGGACAGGCCCCCCGGGACACCGGGGAGCTGTTTTTT
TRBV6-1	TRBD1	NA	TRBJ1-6	CASSTKTGDNSPLHF	TGTGCCAGCAGTACCAAGACAGGGGACAATTCACCCCTCCACTTT
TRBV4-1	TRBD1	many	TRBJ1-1	CASGTTGDTEAFF	TGCGCCAGCGGAACCACAGGGGACACTGAAGCTTTCTTT
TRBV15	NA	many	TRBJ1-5	CATSRDRVRNQPQHF	TGTGCCACCAGCAGAGATAGGGTTCGCAATCAGCCCCAGCATTTT
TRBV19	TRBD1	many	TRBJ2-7	CARTYGQVSYEQYF	TGTGCCAGAACATATGGACAGGTGTCCTACGAGCAGTACTTC
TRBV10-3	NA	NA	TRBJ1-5	CAISEVWGYSNQPQHF	TGTGCCATCAGTGAAGTGTGGGGGTATAGCAATCAGCCCCAGCATTTT
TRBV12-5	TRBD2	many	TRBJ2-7	CASGFRTPMPGLAGGDSYEQYF	TGTGCTAGTGGTTTCAGGACGCCAATGCCGGGACTAGCGGGAGGGGACTCCTACGAGCAGTACTTC
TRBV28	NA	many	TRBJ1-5	CASSPGRRGRNQPQHF	TGTGCCAGCAGTCCTGGGCGCAGGGGTCGGAATCAGCCCCAGCATTTT
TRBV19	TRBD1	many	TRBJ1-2	CASSTDRAHYGYTF	TGTGCCAGTAGTACGGACAGGGCACACTATGGCTACACCTTC
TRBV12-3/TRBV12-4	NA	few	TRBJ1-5	CASSGSHQPQHF	TGTGCCAGCAGTGGCAGTCATCAGCCCCAGCATTTT
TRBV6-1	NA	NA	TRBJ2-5	CASSRLDQETQYF	TGTGCCAGCAGTAGACTGGACCAAGAGACCCAGTACTTC
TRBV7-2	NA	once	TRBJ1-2	CASSLWEVVGYGYTF	TGTGCCAGCAGCTTATGGGAGGTCGTGGGCTATGGCTACACCTTC
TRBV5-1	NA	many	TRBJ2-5	CASRGGLKIETQYF	TGCGCCAGCAGAGGGGGTTTGAAAATAGAGACCCAGTACTTC
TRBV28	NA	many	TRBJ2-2	CASRGPGANTGELFF	TGTGCCAGCAGAGGTCCAGGGGCGAACACCGGGGAGCTGTTTTTT
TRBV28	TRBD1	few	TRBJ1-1	CASSFVPGQGTTEAFF	TGTGCCAGCAGTTTTGTCCCGGGACAGGGAACCACTGAAGCTTTCTTT
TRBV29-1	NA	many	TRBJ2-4	CSVEDSSVIQYF	TGCAGCGTTGAAGACAGCAGTGTCATTCAGTACTTC
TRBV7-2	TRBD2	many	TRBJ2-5	CASSRPQGGETQYF	TGTGCCAGCTCTCGGCCCCAGGGAGGGGAGACCCAGTACTTC
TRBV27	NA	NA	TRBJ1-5	CASSLVKTGQPQHF	TGTGCCAGCAGTTTGGTGAAAACGGGCCAGCCCCAGCATTTT
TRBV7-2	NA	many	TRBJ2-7	CASSFSASASYEQYF	TGTGCCAGCAGCTTTTCTGCTAGCGCCTCCTACGAGCAGTACTTC
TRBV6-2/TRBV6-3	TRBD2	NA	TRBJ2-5	CASRWSSGETQYF	TGTGCCAGCAGATGGTCTAGCGGTGAGACCCAGTACTTC
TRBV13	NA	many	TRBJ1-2	CASSLGAAGYTF	TGTGCCAGCAGCTTAGGGGCCGCTGGCTACACCTTC